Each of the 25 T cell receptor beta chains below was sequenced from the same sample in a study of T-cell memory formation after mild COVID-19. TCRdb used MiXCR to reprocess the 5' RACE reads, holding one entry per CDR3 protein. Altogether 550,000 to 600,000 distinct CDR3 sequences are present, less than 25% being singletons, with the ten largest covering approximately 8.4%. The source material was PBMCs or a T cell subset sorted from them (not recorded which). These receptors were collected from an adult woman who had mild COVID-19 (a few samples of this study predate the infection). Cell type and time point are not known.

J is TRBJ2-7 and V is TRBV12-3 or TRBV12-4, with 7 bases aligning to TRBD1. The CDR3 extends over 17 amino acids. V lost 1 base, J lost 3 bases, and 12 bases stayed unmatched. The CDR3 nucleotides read TGTGCCAGCAGTTTAGTGGGTGGGTGGGACAGCCTCTACGAGCAGTACTTC. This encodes CASSLVGGWDSLYEQYF.

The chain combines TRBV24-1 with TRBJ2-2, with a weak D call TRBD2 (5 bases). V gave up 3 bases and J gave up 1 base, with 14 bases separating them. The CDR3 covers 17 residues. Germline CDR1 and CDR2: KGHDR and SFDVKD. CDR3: CATSDPQAGLNTGELFF. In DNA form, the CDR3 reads TGTGCCACCAGTGATCCTCAGGCCGGACTGAACACCGGGGAGCTGTTTTTT.

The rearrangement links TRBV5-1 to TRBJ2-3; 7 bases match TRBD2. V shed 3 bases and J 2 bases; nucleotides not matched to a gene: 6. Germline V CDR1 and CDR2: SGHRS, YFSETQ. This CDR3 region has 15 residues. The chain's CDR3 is CASSSIAGSTDTQYF. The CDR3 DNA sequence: TGCGCCAGCAGCTCCATAGCGGGCTCCACAGATACGCAGTATTTT.

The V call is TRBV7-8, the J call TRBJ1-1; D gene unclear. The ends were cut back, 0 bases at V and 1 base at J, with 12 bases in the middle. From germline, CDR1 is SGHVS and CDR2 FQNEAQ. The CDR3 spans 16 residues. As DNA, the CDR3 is TGTGCCAGCAGCTTAGCGCTCGCACAGCCGAACACTGAAGCTTTCTTT. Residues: CASSLALAQPNTEAFF. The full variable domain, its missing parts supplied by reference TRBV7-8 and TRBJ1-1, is GAGVSQSPRYKVAKRGQDVALRCDPISGHVSLFWYQQALGQGPEFLTYFQNEAQLDKSGLPSDRFFAERPEGSVSTLKIQRTQQEDSAVYLCASSLALAQPNTEAFFGQGTRLTVV.

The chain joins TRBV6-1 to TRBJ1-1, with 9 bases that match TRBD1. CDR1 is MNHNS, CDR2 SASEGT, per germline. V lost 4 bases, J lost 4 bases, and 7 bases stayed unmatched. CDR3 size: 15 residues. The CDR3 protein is CASSGSGTGSTEAFF. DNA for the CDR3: TGTGCCAGCAGTGGATCGGGGACAGGGTCCACTGAAGCTTTCTTT.

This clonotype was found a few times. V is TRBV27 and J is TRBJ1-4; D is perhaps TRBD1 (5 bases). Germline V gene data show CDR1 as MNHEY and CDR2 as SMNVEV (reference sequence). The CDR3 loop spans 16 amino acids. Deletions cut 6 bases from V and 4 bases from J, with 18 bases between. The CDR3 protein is CASRPSAGLVNEKLFF. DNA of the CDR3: TGTGCCAGCAGACCTTCAGCAGGGCTGGTTAATGAAAAACTGTTTTTT.

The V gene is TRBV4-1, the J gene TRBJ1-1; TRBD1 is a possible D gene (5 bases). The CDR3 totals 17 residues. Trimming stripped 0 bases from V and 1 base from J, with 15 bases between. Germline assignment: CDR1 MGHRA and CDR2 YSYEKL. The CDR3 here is CASSQDLVSGGNTEAFF. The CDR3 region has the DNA TGCGCCAGCAGCCAAGATCTCGTATCGGGGGGGAACACTGAAGCTTTCTTT.

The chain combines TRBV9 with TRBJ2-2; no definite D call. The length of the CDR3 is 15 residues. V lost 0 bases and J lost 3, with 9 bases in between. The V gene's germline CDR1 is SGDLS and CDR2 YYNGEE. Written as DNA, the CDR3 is TGTGCCAGCAGCGTAGCATTAGCAGACACCGGGGAGCTGTTTTTT. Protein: CASSVALADTGELFF.

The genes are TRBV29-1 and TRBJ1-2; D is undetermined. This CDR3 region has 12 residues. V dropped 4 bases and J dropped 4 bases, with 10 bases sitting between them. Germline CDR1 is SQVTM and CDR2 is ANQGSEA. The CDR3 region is CSVVPGLYGYTF. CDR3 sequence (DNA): TGCAGCGTTGTACCGGGTCTCTATGGCTACACCTTC.

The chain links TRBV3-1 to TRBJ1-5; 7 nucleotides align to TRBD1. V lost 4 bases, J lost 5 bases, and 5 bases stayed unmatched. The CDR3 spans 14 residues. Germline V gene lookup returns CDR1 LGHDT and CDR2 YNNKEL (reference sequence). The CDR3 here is CASSLGTAYQPQHF. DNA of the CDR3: TGTGCCAGCAGCCTCGGGACAGCATATCAGCCCCAGCATTTT.

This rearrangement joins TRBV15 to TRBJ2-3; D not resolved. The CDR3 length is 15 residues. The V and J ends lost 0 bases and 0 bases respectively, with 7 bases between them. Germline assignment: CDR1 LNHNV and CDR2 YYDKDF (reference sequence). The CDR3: CATSRENPSTDTQYF. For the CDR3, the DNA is TGTGCCACCAGCAGAGAGAACCCTAGCACAGATACGCAGTATTTT.

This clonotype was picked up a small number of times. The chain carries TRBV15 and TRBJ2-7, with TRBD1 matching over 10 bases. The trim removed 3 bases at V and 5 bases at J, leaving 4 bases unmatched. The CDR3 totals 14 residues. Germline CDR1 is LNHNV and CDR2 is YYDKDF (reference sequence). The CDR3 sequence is CATSRGQGFNEQYF. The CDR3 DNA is TGTGCCACCAGCAGGGGACAGGGGTTTAACGAGCAGTACTTC. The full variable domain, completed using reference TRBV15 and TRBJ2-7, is DAMVIQNPRYQVTQFGKPVTLSCSQTLNHNVMYWYQQKSSQAPKLLFHYYDKDFNNEADTPDNFQSRRPNTSFCFLDIRSPGLGDTAMYLCATSRGQGFNEQYFGPGTRLTVT.

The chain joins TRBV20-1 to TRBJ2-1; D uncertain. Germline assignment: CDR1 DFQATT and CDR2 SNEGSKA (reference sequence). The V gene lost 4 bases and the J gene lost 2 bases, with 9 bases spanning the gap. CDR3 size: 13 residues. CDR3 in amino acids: CSAIIPPYNEQFF. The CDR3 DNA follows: TGCAGTGCTATCATCCCGCCCTACAATGAGCAGTTCTTC.

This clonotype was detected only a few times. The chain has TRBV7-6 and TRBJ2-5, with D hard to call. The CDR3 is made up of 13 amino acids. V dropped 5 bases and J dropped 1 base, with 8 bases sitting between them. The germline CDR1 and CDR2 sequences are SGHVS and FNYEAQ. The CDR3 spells CASSAGPQETQYF. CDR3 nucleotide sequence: TGTGCCAGCAGCGCAGGACCCCAAGAGACCCAGTACTTC.

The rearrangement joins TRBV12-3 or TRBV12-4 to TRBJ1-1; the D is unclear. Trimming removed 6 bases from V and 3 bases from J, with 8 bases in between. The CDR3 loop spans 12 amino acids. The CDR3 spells CASSAGYTEAFF. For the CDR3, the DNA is TGTGCCAGCAGCGCTGGTTACACTGAAGCTTTCTTT.

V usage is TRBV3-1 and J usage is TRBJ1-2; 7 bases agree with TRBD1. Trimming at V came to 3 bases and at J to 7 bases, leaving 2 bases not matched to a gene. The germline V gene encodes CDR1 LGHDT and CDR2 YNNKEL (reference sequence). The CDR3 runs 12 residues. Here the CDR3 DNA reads TGTGCCAGCAGCCACTCAGGGGGTGGCTACACCTTC. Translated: CASSHSGGGYTF.

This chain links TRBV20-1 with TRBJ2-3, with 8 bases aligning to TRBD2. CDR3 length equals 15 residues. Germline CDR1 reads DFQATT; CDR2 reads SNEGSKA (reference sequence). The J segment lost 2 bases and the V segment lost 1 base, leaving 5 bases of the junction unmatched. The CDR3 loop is CSARGTSRDTDTQYF. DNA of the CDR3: TGCAGTGCTAGAGGGACTAGCCGAGACACAGATACGCAGTATTTT.

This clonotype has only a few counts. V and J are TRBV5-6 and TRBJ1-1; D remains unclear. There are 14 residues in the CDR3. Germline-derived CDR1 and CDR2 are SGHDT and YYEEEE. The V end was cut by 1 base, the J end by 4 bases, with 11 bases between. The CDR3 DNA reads TGTGCCAGCAGCTTGCGGCGGGGTGGCACTGAAGCTTTCTTT. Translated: CASSLRRGGTEAFF.

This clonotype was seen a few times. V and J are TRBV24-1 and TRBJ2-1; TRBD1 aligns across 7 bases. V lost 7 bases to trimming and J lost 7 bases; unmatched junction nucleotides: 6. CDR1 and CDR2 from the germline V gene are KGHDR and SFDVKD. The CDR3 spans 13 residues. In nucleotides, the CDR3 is TGTGCCACCAGCCCACAGGGGACAAATGAGCAGTTCTTC. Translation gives CATSPQGTNEQFF.

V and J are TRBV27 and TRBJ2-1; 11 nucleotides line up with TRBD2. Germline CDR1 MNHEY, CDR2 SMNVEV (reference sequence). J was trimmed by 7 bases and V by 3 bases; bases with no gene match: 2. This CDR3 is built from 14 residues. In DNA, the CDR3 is TGTGCCAGCAGTTTGGGACTAGCGGAGAATGAGCAGTTCTTC. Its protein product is CASSLGLAENEQFF.

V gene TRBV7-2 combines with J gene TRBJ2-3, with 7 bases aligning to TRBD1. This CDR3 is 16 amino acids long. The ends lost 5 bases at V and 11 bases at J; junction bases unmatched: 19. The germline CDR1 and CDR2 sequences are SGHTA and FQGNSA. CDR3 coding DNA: TGTGCCAGCAGCCCGAAAATTGGTTATGGACAGGTAGTGCAGTATTTT. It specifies CASSPKIGYGQVVQYF.

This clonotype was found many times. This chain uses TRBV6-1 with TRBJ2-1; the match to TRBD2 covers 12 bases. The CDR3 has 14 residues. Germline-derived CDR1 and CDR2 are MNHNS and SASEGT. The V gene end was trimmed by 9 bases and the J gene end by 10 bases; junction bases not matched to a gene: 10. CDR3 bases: TGTGCCAGTCCTAGCGGGGGGGACGTCGAGGAGCAGTTCTTC. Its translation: CASPSGGDVEEQFF.

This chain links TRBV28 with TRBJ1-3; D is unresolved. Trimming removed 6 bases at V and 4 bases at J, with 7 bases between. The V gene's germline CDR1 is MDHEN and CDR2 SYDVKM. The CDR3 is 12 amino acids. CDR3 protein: CASSNEGNTIYF. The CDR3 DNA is TGTGCCAGCAGCAACGAAGGAAACACCATATATTTT.

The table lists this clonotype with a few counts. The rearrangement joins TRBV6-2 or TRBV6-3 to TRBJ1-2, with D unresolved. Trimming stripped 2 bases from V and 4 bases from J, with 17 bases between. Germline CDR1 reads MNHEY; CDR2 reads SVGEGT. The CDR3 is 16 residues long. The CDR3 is CASSYPTSRLIYGYTF. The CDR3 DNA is TGTGCCAGCAGTTACCCTACTTCAAGATTGATCTATGGCTACACCTTC.

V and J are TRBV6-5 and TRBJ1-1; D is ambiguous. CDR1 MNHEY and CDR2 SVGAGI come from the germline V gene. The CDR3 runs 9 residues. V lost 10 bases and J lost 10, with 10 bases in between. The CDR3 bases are TGTGCCACCTATCCCGGAGCTTTCTTT. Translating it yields CATYPGAFF.